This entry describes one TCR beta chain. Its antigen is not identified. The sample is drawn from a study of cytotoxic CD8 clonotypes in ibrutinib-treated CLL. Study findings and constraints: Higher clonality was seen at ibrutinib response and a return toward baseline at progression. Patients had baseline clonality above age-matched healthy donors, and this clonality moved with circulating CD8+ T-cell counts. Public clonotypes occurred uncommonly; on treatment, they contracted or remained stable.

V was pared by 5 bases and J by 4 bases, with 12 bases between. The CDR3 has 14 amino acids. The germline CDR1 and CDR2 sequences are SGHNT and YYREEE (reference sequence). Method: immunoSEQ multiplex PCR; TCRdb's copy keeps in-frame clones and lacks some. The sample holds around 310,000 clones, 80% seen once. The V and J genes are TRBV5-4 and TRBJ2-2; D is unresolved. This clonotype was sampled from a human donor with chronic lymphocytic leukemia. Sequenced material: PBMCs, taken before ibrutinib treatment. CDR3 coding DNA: TGTGCCAGCAGATCTAACAGAGGCACCGGGGAGCTGTTTTTT. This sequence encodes CASRSNRGTGELFF.